This passage covers 2 T cell receptor beta chains from one sample sequenced in a study of brain T cells in children with intractable seizures. TCRdb keeps only in-frame clones here, not all; method: immunoSEQ multiplex PCR. The sample consists of about 340,000 clones, about 93% of them appearing once. Time point indicated: blood from clinic visit 5 months post-surgery; TSC patient then seizure free. The sequencing used peripheral blood, collected 4 to 6 months after surgery. These receptors were taken from a boy in the first two years of life with tuberous sclerosis and intractable seizures.

The chain uses TRBV5-6 and TRBJ2-5; TRBD2 might be the D (5 bases). The germline V and J ends were trimmed by 2 bases and 5 bases, with 16 bases remaining between them. This CDR3 comprises 15 residues. In germline, CDR1 is SGHDT, CDR2 YYEEEE. The CDR3 loop is CASSLNRGRAETQYF. Written as DNA, the CDR3 is TGTGCCAGCAGCTTAAATCGAGGGCGGGCTGAGACCCAGTACTTC.

The chain is built from TRBV28 and TRBJ1-2; a weak D match, TRBD1 (6 bases). The CDR3 sequence is 13 residues long. V was cut by 8 bases and J by 8 bases, with 18 bases left in between. The germline V gene has CDR1 MDHEN and CDR2 SYDVKM. The CDR3 bases are TGTGCCAGCGGGGGGCAGCCTCAGATCGGCTACACCTTC. Its translation is CASGGQPQIGYTF.